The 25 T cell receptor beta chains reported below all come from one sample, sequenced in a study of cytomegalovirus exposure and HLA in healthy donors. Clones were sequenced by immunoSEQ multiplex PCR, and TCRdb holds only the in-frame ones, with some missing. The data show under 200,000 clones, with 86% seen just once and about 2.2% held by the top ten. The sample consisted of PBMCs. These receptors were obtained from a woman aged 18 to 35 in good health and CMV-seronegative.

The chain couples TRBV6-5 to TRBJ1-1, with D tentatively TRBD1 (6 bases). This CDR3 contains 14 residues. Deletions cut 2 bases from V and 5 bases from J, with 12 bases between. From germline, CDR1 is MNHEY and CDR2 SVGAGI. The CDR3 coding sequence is TGTGCCAGCAGTTACGGGGGCGCGCTTACTGAAGCTTTCTTT. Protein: CASSYGGALTEAFF.

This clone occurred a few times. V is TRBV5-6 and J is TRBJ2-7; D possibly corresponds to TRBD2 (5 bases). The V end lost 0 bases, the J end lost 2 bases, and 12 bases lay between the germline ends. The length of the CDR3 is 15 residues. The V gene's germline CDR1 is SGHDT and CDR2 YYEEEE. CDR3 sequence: CASSLGVGGPYEQYF. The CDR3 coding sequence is TGTGCCAGCAGCTTGGGCGTTGGCGGGCCCTACGAGCAGTACTTC.

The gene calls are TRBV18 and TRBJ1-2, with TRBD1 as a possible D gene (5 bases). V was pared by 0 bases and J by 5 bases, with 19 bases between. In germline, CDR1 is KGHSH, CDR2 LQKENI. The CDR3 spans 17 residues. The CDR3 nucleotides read TGTGCCAGCTCACCACCGTTGGCAGGGATTCTCTTTTATGGCTACACCTTC. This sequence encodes CASSPPLAGILFYGYTF.

As DNA, the CDR3 is TGTGCCAGCTCACCCGGCCCGAGGGACACTGAAGCTTTCTTT. Protein product: CASSPGPRDTEAFF. This sequence joins TRBV18 and TRBJ1-1; D is undetermined. V lost 3 bases to trimming and J lost 3 bases, with 11 bases between them. CDR3 length: 14 amino acids. The V gene's germline CDR1 is KGHSH and CDR2 LQKENI. The whole variable domain, remainder taken from reference TRBV18 and TRBJ1-1, is NAGVMQNPRHLVRRRGQEARLRCSPMKGHSHVYWYRQLPEEGLKFMVYLQKENIIDESGMPKERFSAEFPKEGPSILRIQQVVRGDSAAYFCASSPGPRDTEAFFGQGTRLTVV.

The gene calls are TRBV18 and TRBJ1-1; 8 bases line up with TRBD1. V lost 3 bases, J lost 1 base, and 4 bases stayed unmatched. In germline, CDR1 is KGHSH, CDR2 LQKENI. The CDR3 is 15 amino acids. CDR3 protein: CASSPWTGTNTEAFF. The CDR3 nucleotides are TGTGCCAGCTCACCCTGGACAGGGACGAACACTGAAGCTTTCTTT.

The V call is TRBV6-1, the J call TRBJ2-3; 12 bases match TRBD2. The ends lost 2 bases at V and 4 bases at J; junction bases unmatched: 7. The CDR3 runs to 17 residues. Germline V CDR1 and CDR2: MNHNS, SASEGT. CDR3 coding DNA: TGTGCCAGCAGTGAAAAGGCTAGCGGGGGGGCGCCAGATACGCAGTATTTT. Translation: CASSEKASGGAPDTQYF.

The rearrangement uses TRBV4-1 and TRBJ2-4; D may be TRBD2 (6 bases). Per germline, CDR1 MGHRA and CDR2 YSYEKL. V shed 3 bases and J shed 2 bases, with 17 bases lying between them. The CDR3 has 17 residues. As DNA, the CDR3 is TGCGCCAGCAGCCAGGGACTGGCTTTACTCACCAAAAACATTCAGTACTTC. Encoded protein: CASSQGLALLTKNIQYF.

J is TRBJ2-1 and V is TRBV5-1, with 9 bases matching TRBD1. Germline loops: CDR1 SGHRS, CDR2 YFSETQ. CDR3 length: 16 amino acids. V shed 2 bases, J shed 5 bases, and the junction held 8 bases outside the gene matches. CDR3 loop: CASSFTPGQGNNEQFF. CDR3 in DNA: TGCGCCAGCAGCTTTACTCCGGGACAGGGTAACAATGAGCAGTTCTTC.

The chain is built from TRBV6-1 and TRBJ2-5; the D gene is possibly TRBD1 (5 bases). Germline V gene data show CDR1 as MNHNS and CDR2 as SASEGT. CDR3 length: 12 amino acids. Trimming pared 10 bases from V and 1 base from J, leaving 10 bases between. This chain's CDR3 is CATRQIQETQYF. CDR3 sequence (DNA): TGTGCCACCAGACAGATCCAAGAGACCCAGTACTTC.

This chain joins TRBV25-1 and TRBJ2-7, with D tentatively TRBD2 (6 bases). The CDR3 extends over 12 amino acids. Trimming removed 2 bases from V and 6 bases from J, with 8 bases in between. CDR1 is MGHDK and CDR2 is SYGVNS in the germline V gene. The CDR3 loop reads CASSEQAGEQYF. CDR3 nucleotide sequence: TGTGCCAGCAGTGAACAAGCGGGCGAGCAGTACTTC.

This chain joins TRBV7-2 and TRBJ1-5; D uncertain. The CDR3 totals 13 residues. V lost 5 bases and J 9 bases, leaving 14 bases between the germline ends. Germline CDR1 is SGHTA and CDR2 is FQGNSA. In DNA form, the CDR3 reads TGTGCCAGCAGCCACGAGCAGCGCGCGCCCCAGCATTTT. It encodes CASSHEQRAPQHF.

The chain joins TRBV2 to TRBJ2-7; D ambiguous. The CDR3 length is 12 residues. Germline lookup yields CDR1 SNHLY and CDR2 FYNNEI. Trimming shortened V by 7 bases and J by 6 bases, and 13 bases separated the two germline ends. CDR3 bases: TGTGCCAGCACTGCGGTCCTCGCCGAGCAGTACTTC. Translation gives CASTAVLAEQYF.

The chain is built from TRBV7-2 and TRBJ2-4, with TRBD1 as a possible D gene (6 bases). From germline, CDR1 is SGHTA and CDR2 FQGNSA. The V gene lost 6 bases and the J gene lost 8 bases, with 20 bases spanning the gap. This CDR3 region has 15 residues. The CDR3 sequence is CASSPRIQGRDIQYF. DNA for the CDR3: TGTGCCAGCAGTCCTCGAATACAGGGAAGGGACATTCAGTACTTC. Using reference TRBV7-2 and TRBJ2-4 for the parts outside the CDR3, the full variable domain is GAGVSQSPSNKVTEKGKDVELRCDPISGHTALYWYRQSLGQGLEFLIYFQGNSAPDKSGLPSDRFSAERTGGSVSTLTIQRTQQEDSAVYLCASSPRIQGRDIQYFGAGTRLSVL.

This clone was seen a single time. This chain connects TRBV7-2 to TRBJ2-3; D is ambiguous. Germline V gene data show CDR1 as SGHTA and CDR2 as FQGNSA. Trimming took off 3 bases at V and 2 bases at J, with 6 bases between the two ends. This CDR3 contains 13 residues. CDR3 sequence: CASSFRDTDTQYF. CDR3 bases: TGTGCCAGCAGCTTTCGAGACACAGATACGCAGTATTTT.

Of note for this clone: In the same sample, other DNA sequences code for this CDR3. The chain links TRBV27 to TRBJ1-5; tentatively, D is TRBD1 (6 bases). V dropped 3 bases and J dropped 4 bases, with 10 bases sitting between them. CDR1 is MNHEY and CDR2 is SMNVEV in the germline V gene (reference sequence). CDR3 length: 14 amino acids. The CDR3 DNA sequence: TGTGCCAGCAGTTTCAGGGGTCAGAATCAGCCCCAGCATTTT. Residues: CASSFRGQNQPQHF.

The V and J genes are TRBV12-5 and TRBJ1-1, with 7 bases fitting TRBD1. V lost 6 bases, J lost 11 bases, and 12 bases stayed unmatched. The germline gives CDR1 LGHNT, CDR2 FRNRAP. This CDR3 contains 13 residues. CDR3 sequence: CASGSPSSRGAFF. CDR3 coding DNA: TGTGCTAGTGGCTCGCCTTCGAGCAGGGGGGCTTTCTTT.

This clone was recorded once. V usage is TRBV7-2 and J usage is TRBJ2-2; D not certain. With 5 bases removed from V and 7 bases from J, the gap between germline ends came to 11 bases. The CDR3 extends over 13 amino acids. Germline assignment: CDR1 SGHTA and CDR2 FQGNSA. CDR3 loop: CASSPANHGELFF. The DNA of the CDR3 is TGTGCCAGCAGCCCCGCTAATCACGGGGAGCTGTTTTTT.

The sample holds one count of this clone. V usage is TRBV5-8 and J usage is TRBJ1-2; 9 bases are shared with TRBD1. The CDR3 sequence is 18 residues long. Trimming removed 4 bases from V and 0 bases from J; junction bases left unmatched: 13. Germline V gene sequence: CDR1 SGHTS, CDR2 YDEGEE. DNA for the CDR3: TGTGCCAGCAGCCTACCGAGACAGGGGGTTGGTGCTAACTATGGCTACACCTTC. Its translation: CASSLPRQGVGANYGYTF.

The CDR3 DNA follows: TGTGCCAGCAGGAGGACAGGGAACGAGCAGTACTTC. Translated, it gives CASRRTGNEQYF. The chain has TRBV6-1 and TRBJ2-7; 8 bases are a match to TRBD1. This CDR3 comprises 12 residues. Looked up from germline, CDR1 is MNHNS and CDR2 is SASEGT. V trimming: 6 bases; J trimming: 5 bases; junction bases outside the gene matches: 3.

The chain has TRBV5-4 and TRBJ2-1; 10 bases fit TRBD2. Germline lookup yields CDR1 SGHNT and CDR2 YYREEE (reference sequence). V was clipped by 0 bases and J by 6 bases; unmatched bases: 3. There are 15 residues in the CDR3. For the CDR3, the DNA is TGTGCCAGCAGCTTGGATCTAGCGGGGGCCAATGAGCAGTTCTTC. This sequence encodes CASSLDLAGANEQFF.

The CDR3 nucleotides read TGTGCCAGCAGTTGGGGAGGTAACTATGGCTACACCTTC. Its protein product is CASSWGGNYGYTF. The chain links TRBV27 to TRBJ1-2; D remains ambiguous. CDR3 length: 13 residues. CDR1 and CDR2 (germline): MNHEY, SMNVEV (reference sequence). Trimming took off 4 bases at V and 1 base at J, with 7 bases between the two ends.

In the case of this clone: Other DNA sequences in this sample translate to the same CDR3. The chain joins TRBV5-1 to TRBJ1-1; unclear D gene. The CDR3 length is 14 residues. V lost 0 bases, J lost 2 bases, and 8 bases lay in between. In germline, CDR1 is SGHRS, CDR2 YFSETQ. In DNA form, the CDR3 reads TGCGCCAGCAGCTTGGGTCATACAAACACTGAAGCTTTCTTT. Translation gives CASSLGHTNTEAFF.

The CDR3 reads CASSLNSVNEQFF. Here the CDR3 DNA reads TGTGCCAGCAGCTTAAATTCCGTGAATGAGCAGTTCTTC. The genes are TRBV7-2 and TRBJ2-1; D not resolved. CDR3 size: 13 residues. Trimming pared 2 bases from V and 7 bases from J, leaving 9 bases between. The germline gives CDR1 SGHTA, CDR2 FQGNSA.

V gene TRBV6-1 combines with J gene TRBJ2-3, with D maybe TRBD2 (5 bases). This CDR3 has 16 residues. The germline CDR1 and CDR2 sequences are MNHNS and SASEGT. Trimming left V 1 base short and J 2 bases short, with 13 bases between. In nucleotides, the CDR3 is TGTGCCAGCAGTGAAGAGAGGGCGCTCCCCACAGATACGCAGTATTTT. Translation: CASSEERALPTDTQYF.

CDR3 in DNA: TGTGCCAGCAGTTTCGGCGGGGGAAAGACCCAGTACTTC. Protein: CASSFGGGKTQYF. The J gene is TRBJ2-5, the V gene TRBV27, with 7 bases aligning to TRBD2. Looked up from germline, CDR1 is MNHEY and CDR2 is SMNVEV (reference sequence). The CDR3 consists of 13 residues. After removal of 3 bases from V and 6 bases from J, the junction contained 4 bases not matched to a gene.